The present T cell receptor (beta chain) was sequenced within a study of healthy donors' naive CD4 and CD8 T cells. Study conclusions and caveats: Naive CD4+ and CD8+ cells reportedly differed in usage of most V and J genes. Bulk sequencing left alpha and beta chains unpaired.

A linear amplification protocol produced the TCR libraries from approximately 460 ng of total RNA. TCRdb reprocessed the reads with MiXCR, giving one entry per CDR3 protein. The sample lists roughly 200,000 distinct CDR3 sequences, about 70% seen once, with 2% to 2.5% in the top ten. Concerning this clonotype: The antigen is unknown.

Sequencing was done on a sample of naive CD4+ and CD8+ T cells sorted from blood, pooled from several donors. The TCR originated in a pool of human donors in good health; the sample pools cells from several healthy donors.

The CDR3 is CASSPHKNTEAFF. The CDR3 DNA reads as TGTGCCAGCTCACCACACAAGAACACTGAAGCTTTCTTT. The V gene is TRBV18, the J gene TRBJ1-1; no firm D call. This CDR3 has 13 residues. The V gene's germline CDR1 is KGHSH and CDR2 LQKENI. Deletions cut 1 base from V and 1 base from J, with 4 bases between.